The T cell receptor (beta chain) under discussion was sequenced for a study of Ad26.COV2.S vaccination and SARS-CoV-2 variants. Looking at the study overall: By the intramuscular route, Ad26.COV2.S was given once, or twice 56 days apart. General observations from the study: Breadth, reportedly substantial, characterized the spike-specific CD8+ and CD4+ T cell responses after vaccination.

Specified treatment: some 20 received Ad26.COV2.S at low or high dose, single or two shots; 5 received placebo; per-sample allocation not given. All samples were drawn on day 63, counting from the first vaccine or placebo injection. The shot given was an Ad26 vector that makes Wuhan-strain SARS-CoV-2 spike. The germline CDR1 and CDR2 sequences are SGHTA and FQGNSA. The CDR3 is 14 residues long. V lost 3 bases, J lost 3 bases, and 11 bases lay in between. Note on this clone: Its antigen remains unidentified.

TCRdb's table, derived via immunoSEQ multiplex PCR, lists solely in-frame clones and lacks some. The profile covers 410,000 or so clones, with 90% appearing a single time and 10% to 15% taken by the ten largest. This sample comprised peripheral blood, obtained in a trial of Ad26.COV2.S vaccine versus placebo. The receptor's source is a person aged 18-65 years who received the Ad26.COV2.S COVID-19 vaccine or a placebo. The chain links TRBV7-2 to TRBJ1-2, with D maybe TRBD1 (5 bases). CDR3 sequence reads: CASSLGVFDYGYTF. The CDR3 DNA follows: TGTGCCAGCAGCTTGGGGGTCTTTGACTATGGCTACACCTTC.